This TCR beta chain derives from a study of tumor-infiltrating lymphocytes in localized non-small cell lung cancer. Background on the study: Resected tumor was paired with non-adjacent uninvolved lung from the same patient. Broader study findings: Not all patients were TCR sequenced, owing to tissue quantity. No link was found between tumor T-cell fraction and recurrence-free survival. Different pieces of the same tissue went to different assays, confounding technical variation with intratumor heterogeneity.

Here immunoSEQ multiplex PCR was the method, and the copy in TCRdb shows in-frame clones only, minus some. The repertoire holds just under 30,000 clones, roughly 85% seen once, with around 2.1% in the top ten. The CDR3 length is 14 residues. Germline V gives CDR1 MNHEY, CDR2 SVGAGI. Between the trimmed V and J ends, which lost 2 bases and 1 base, there was a span of 6 bases. A remark on this clone: Its antigen is as yet unknown.

The genes are TRBV6-5 and TRBJ1-5; D is uncertain. The sample comprised lung tumor tissue. This receptor was obtained from a human donor with non-small cell lung cancer. CDR3 loop: CASSYERSNQPQHF. CDR3 nucleotides: TGTGCCAGCAGTTACGAGCGGAGCAATCAGCCCCAGCATTTT.